The clone carrying this T cell receptor beta chain turned up a few times. The CDR3 loop spans 17 amino acids. Germline V gene sequence: CDR1 LGHNA, CDR2 YSLEER. Deletions cut 0 bases from V and 2 bases from J, with 14 bases between. TCRdb fed the RT-PCR reads into MiXCR, producing one record per CDR3 protein. The sample consists of hundreds of thousands of distinct CDR3 sequences, 13% to 15% of them appearing once. The chain couples TRBV4-3 to TRBJ1-3; D gene uncertain. Sequenced: memory CD4+ T cells from blood. This receptor was obtained from a female donor in good health, serving as a healthy control. The CDR3 coding sequence is TGCGCCAGCAGCCAAGAGCACGGCGGCGTGGCTGGAAACACCATATATTTT. Translated: CASSQEHGGVAGNTIYF.